Shown below are 19 T cell receptor beta chains from a single sample sequenced in a study of Graves' ophthalmopathy and Graves' hyperthyroidism. TCR beta CDR3 regions were amplified from RNA transcripts. First-round RT-PCR with HTBI primers preceded a second-round multiplex PCR. TCRdb used MiXCR to reprocess the multiplex PCR reads, holding one entry per CDR3 protein. Of roughly 700,000 distinct CDR3 sequences listed, roughly 40% were seen once; the top ten hold 44%. The source material was peripheral blood. These TCRs come from an adult man with Graves' ophthalmopathy.

J is TRBJ1-5 and V is TRBV7-2, with TRBD1 as a possible D gene (5 bases). The CDR3 has 13 residues. CDR1 SGHTA and CDR2 FQGNSA come from the germline V gene. V gave up 4 bases and J gave up 5 bases, with 9 bases separating them. CDR3 DNA: TGTGCCAGCAGCTCCGCCAGGGATCAGCCCCAGCATTTT. Its protein product is CASSSARDQPQHF.

The rearrangement joins TRBV19 to TRBJ1-5, with TRBD1 matching over 9 bases. Germline loops: CDR1 LNHDA, CDR2 SQIVND (reference sequence). The CDR3 spans 17 residues. Germline trimming cut 0 bases from V and 2 bases from J; bases unmatched to any gene: 5. CDR3 nucleotides: TGTGCCAGTAGTATAGACGCTACAGGGGGCGGCAATCAGCCCCAGCATTTT. This encodes CASSIDATGGGNQPQHF. Drawing the rest from reference TRBV19 and TRBJ1-5, the complete variable domain is DGGITQSPKYLFRKEGQNVTLSCEQNLNHDAMYWYRQDPGQGLRLIYYSQIVNDFQKGDIAEGYSVSREKKESFPLTVTSAQKNPTAFYLCASSIDATGGGNQPQHFGDGTRLSIL.

This chain connects TRBV29-1 to TRBJ2-7; the match to TRBD1 covers 8 bases. Losses at the gene ends were 8 bases for V and 1 base for J; bases not matched to a gene: 7. The CDR3 extends over 13 amino acids. CDR1 and CDR2 from the germline V gene are SQVTM and ANQGSEA. Here the CDR3 reads CSLSGGESYEQYF. The CDR3 DNA reads as TGCAGCTTGTCAGGGGGCGAGTCCTACGAGCAGTACTTC.

The chain combines TRBV29-1 with TRBJ1-1; the D is unclear. Trimming shortened V by 4 bases and J by 0 bases, and 6 bases separated the two germline ends. Germline V CDR1 and CDR2: SQVTM, ANQGSEA. The CDR3 contains 12 residues. CDR3 nucleotides: TGCAGCGTTGTTATGGTGAACACTGAAGCTTTCTTT. It is translated as CSVVMVNTEAFF.

This clonotype was found a few times. The genes are TRBV9 and TRBJ1-4; 12 bases map to TRBD1. V was pared by 4 bases and J by 0 bases, with 7 bases of the junction left unmatched. Germline V gene lookup returns CDR1 SGDLS and CDR2 YYNGEE. This CDR3 is 18 amino acids long. The CDR3 nucleotides read TGTGCCAGCAGCAACGGGGACAGGGGGCGCGCAACTAATGAAAAACTGTTTTTT. Its protein product is CASSNGDRGRATNEKLFF. Based on the CDR3 plus reference TRBV9 and TRBJ1-4, the full variable domain is DSGVTQTPKHLITATGQRVTLRCSPRSGDLSVYWYQQSLDQGLQFLIQYYNGEERAKGNILERFSAQQFPDLHSELNLSSLELGDSALYFCASSNGDRGRATNEKLFFGSGTQLSVL.

This chain connects TRBV2 to TRBJ2-7; D is perhaps TRBD2 (5 bases). The CDR3 has 12 residues. V was trimmed by 4 bases and J by 4 bases, leaving 8 bases between them. The germline gives CDR1 SNHLY, CDR2 FYNNEI. This chain's CDR3 is CASSVRDYEQYF. CDR3 bases: TGTGCCAGCAGTGTGAGGGATTACGAGCAGTACTTC. Full variable domain (missing parts from reference TRBV2 and TRBJ2-7): EPEVTQTPSHQVTQMGQEVILRCVPISNHLYFYWYRQILGQKVEFLVSFYNNEISEKSEIFDDQFSVERPDGSNFTLKIRSTKLEDSAMYFCASSVRDYEQYFGPGTRLTVT.

The table lists this clonotype with many counts. J is TRBJ1-1 and V is TRBV10-2; D is undetermined. V gave up 0 bases and J gave up 7 bases, with 9 bases separating them. Germline V CDR1 and CDR2: WSHSY, SAAADI. This CDR3 has 13 residues. The CDR3 DNA follows: TGCGCCAGCAGTGAGTCGAAAGGAGTTGAAGCTTTCTTT. Its protein product is CASSESKGVEAFF.

Details on this clonotype: A read error may be the cause here, since a much bigger clone is one base away. The J gene is TRBJ1-5, the V gene TRBV7-4; possible D gene TRBD1, 5 bases. The V gene's germline CDR1 is SGHVT and CDR2 SQSDAQ. The CDR3 totals 16 residues. The V gene lost 1 base and the J gene lost 6 bases, with 16 bases spanning the gap. The CDR3 sequence is CASSLGFGRGSQPQHF. Here the CDR3 DNA reads TGTGCCAGCAGCTTAGGTTTTGGGAGGGGCAGTCAGCCCCAGCATTTT. Full variable domain (remainder filled in from reference TRBV7-4 and TRBJ1-5): GAGVSQSPRYKVAKRGRDVALRCDSISGHVTLYWYRQTLGQGSEVLTYSQSDAQRDKSGRPSGRFSAERPERSVSTLKIQRTEQGDSAVYLCASSLGFGRGSQPQHFGDGTRLSIL.

The sample holds many counts of this clonotype. This chain connects TRBV20-1 to TRBJ1-5; a weak D match, TRBD1 (6 bases). Looked up from germline, CDR1 is DFQATT and CDR2 is SNEGSKA (reference sequence). The CDR3 has 14 residues. The ends were cut back, 3 bases at V and 3 bases at J, with 12 bases in the middle. This CDR3 reads CSARGRTVNQPQHF. As DNA, the CDR3 is TGCAGTGCTAGGGGCCGGACAGTCAATCAGCCCCAGCATTTT.

This clonotype was detected only a few times. The V call is TRBV6-4, the J call TRBJ1-3, with a possible D match to TRBD1 (6 bases). The CDR3 length is 14 residues. Trimming removed 3 bases at V and 6 bases at J, with 12 bases between. Germline assignment: CDR1 MRHNA and CDR2 SNTAGT. The CDR3 DNA sequence: TGTGCCAGCAGTGAAGAACAGGGTTCAAACACCATATATTTT. It yields the protein CASSEEQGSNTIYF.

The CDR3 is CASSPPPNRQNTGELFF. In DNA, the CDR3 is TGTGCCAGCAGCCCCCCTCCAAACAGACAGAACACCGGGGAGCTGTTTTTT. The rearrangement joins TRBV25-1 to TRBJ2-2; D is undetermined. Germline CDR1 and CDR2: MGHDK and SYGVNS. The V end lost 6 bases, the J end lost 1 base, and 18 bases lay between the germline ends. The CDR3 runs 17 residues.

This clonotype was detected a few times. This chain uses TRBV19 with TRBJ2-6; 7 positions match TRBD1. V dropped 1 base and J dropped 4; count of bases not matched to a gene: 13. CDR3 size: 19 residues. Looked up from germline, CDR1 is LNHDA and CDR2 is SQIVND (reference sequence). The CDR3 DNA reads as TGTGCCAGTAGTATAGGTTGGACAGGACTCAGCAAAGGGGCCAACGTCCTGACTTTC. Its translation: CASSIGWTGLSKGANVLTF.

The chain combines TRBV19 with TRBJ2-2, with D perhaps matching TRBD1 or TRBD2 (5 bases each). Trimming stripped 3 bases from V and 10 bases from J, with 12 bases between. The CDR3 is 13 amino acids. Germline V lookup: CDR1 LNHDA, CDR2 SQIVND (reference sequence). CDR3 sequence: CASSMGPLEELFF. The CDR3 DNA follows: TGTGCCAGTAGTATGGGACCTCTGGAGGAGCTGTTTTTT. Together with reference TRBV19 and TRBJ2-2, the CDR3 gives the full variable domain: DGGITQSPKYLFRKEGQNVTLSCEQNLNHDAMYWYRQDPGQGLRLIYYSQIVNDFQKGDIAEGYSVSREKKESFPLTVTSAQKNPTAFYLCASSMGPLEELFFGEGSRLTVL.

V and J are TRBV2 and TRBJ2-7; D is possibly TRBD1 (6 bases). Germline V gives CDR1 SNHLY, CDR2 FYNNEI. This CDR3 is built from 12 residues. Trimming shortened V by 8 bases and J by 7 bases, and 15 bases separated the two germline ends. The CDR3 sequence: CASPSIRGEQYF. CDR3 nucleotides: TGTGCCAGCCCTTCCATCAGGGGTGAGCAGTACTTC.

This clonotype was seen a few times. The chain employs TRBV4-1 and TRBJ1-5; weak D call: TRBD1 (6 bases). The length of the CDR3 is 14 residues. The V end lost 4 bases, the J end lost 6 bases, and 13 bases lay between the germline ends. Germline V CDR1 and CDR2: MGHRA, YSYEKL. The CDR3: CASSRTAITQPQHF. The CDR3 DNA follows: TGCGCCAGCAGCCGGACAGCGATCACTCAGCCCCAGCATTTT.

This clonotype has a handful of counts. The chain couples TRBV7-8 to TRBJ1-5, with D possibly matching TRBD1 (6 bases). Germline-derived CDR1 and CDR2 are SGHVS and FQNEAQ. This CDR3 contains 15 residues. Trimming left V 2 bases short and J 4 bases short, with 12 bases between. DNA of the CDR3: TGTGCCAGCAGCTTATGGGGGCGCCGAAATCAGCCCCAGCATTTT. Amino acids: CASSLWGRRNQPQHF. The full variable domain, with the rest looked up from reference TRBV7-8 and TRBJ1-5, is GAGVSQSPRYKVAKRGQDVALRCDPISGHVSLFWYQQALGQGPEFLTYFQNEAQLDKSGLPSDRFFAERPEGSVSTLKIQRTQQEDSAVYLCASSLWGRRNQPQHFGDGTRLSIL.

This clonotype was recorded once. One base away lies a much larger clone, so this may be a sequencing read error. The chain uses TRBV25-1 and TRBJ1-4; D call uncertain. This CDR3 contains 13 residues. Germline loops: CDR1 MGHDK, CDR2 SYGVNS. In DNA, the CDR3 is TGTGCCAGCAGTGAAGTTCCTAATGAAAAACCGTTTTTT. This translates into CASSEVPNEKPFF.

The J gene is TRBJ1-2, the V gene TRBV15; D is undetermined. CDR1 and CDR2 from the germline V gene are LNHNV and YYDKDF (reference sequence). The CDR3 length is 14 residues. V lost 0 bases to trimming and J lost 12 bases, with 17 bases between them. The CDR3 DNA reads TGTGCCACCAGCAGAGATCCGAGGGCTCTTGGAAACACCTTC. Translation gives CATSRDPRALGNTF. Full variable domain (outside the CDR3, taken from reference TRBV15 and TRBJ1-2): DAMVIQNPRYQVTQFGKPVTLSCSQTLNHNVMYWYQQKSSQAPKLLFHYYDKDFNNEADTPDNFQSRRPNTSFCFLDIRSPGLGDTAMYLCATSRDPRALGNTFGSGTRLTVV.

This clonotype was detected ten times or more. The chain has TRBV7-9 and TRBJ1-3; D is ambiguous. V lost 0 bases, J lost 5 bases, and 5 bases lay in between. The CDR3 runs to 13 residues. Germline V gene sequence: CDR1 SEHNR, CDR2 FQNEAQ (reference sequence). CDR3 in amino acids: CASSLAARNTIYF. CDR3 sequence (DNA): TGTGCCAGCAGCTTAGCGGCTAGAAACACCATATATTTT.